One and the same sample provided the 19 T cell receptor beta chains below, sequenced in a study of OX40 agonist ivuxolimab in advanced cancers. Sequencing used immunoSEQ multiplex PCR; TCRdb keeps in-frame clones, though not all of them. Of fewer than 45,000 clones detected, 88% appear once; the ten largest clones hold under 15%. The specimen was CD4+ or CD8+ T cells sorted from blood, collected in a trial of the OX40 agonist ivuxolimab. All receptors come from an adult with an advanced solid tumor such as melanoma, head and neck, liver or kidney cancer.

The chain uses TRBV11-2 and TRBJ2-2; 10 bases are shared with TRBD2. V shed 5 bases, J shed 4 bases, and the junction held 7 bases outside the gene matches. CDR1 is SGHAT and CDR2 is FQNNGV in the germline V gene. This CDR3 is built from 16 residues. CDR3 nucleotides: TGTGCCAGCAGCCCCATAGCGGGGGGCCTCACCGGGGAGCTGTTTTTT. It is translated as CASSPIAGGLTGELFF. The full variable domain, with the rest looked up from reference TRBV11-2 and TRBJ2-2, is EAGVAQSPRYKIIEKRQSVAFWCNPISGHATLYWYQQILGQGPKLLIQFQNNGVVDDSQLPKDRFSAERLKGVDSTLKIQPAKLEDSAVYLCASSPIAGGLTGELFFGEGSRLTVL.

This sequence joins TRBV6-6 and TRBJ2-2; D is unresolved. The V gene lost 0 bases and the J gene lost 1 base, with 6 bases spanning the gap. The CDR3 contains 15 residues. In germline, CDR1 is MNHNY, CDR2 SVGAGI (reference sequence). The CDR3 loop is CASSYSIENTGELFF. In DNA form, the CDR3 reads TGTGCCAGCAGTTACTCGATTGAGAACACCGGGGAGCTGTTTTTT.

This rearrangement joins TRBV4-1 to TRBJ1-2, with TRBD1 as a possible D gene (5 bases). Trimming removed 1 base at V and 8 bases at J, with 14 bases between. The V gene's germline CDR1 is MGHRA and CDR2 YSYEKL. This CDR3 region has 14 residues. CDR3 nucleotides: TGCGCCAGCAGCCAAGTCAGCGGGGCTGACGGCTACACCTTC. This sequence encodes CASSQVSGADGYTF.

The chain links TRBV6-5 to TRBJ1-2; D not certain. Trimming took off 0 bases at V and 3 bases at J, with 8 bases between the two ends. The CDR3 extends over 14 amino acids. CDR1 is MNHEY and CDR2 is SVGAGI in the germline V gene. CDR3 loop: CASSYSLEYYGYTF. The CDR3 DNA is TGTGCCAGCAGTTACTCGTTGGAGTACTATGGCTACACCTTC.

This clone was seen a single time. The chain joins TRBV2 to TRBJ1-2; 8 bases line up with TRBD1. Trimming cost V 5 bases and J 5 bases; bases outside gene matches: 10. Germline-derived CDR1 and CDR2 are SNHLY and FYNNEI. This CDR3 has 15 amino acids. This CDR3 is CASSLTGGILYGYTF. CDR3 bases: TGTGCCAGCAGTTTAACAGGGGGGATTCTATATGGCTACACCTTC.

The chain joins TRBV9 to TRBJ2-7; TRBD1 or TRBD2 may be the D gene (6 bases each). The germline V gene encodes CDR1 SGDLS and CDR2 YYNGEE. Trimming pared 0 bases from V and 6 bases from J, leaving 13 bases between. CDR3 length: 14 residues. CDR3 region: CASSVGEGGSEQYF. The CDR3 coding sequence is TGTGCCAGCAGCGTAGGAGAGGGGGGCTCCGAGCAGTACTTC.

This clone was detected once. The chain carries TRBV27 and TRBJ2-1; TRBD2 agrees at 10 bases. The germline CDR1 and CDR2 sequences are MNHEY and SMNVEV (reference sequence). The CDR3 extends over 18 amino acids. J gave up 4 bases and V 6 bases, and 15 bases lay outside the gene matches. The CDR3 loop reads CASSSTSGMRPAYNEQFF. CDR3 nucleotides: TGTGCCAGCAGCTCCACTAGCGGGATGAGACCTGCATACAATGAGCAGTTCTTC.

The V call is TRBV5-1, the J call TRBJ1-1, with 8 bases that match TRBD1. Germline V gene sequence: CDR1 SGHRS, CDR2 YFSETQ. The CDR3 has 18 amino acids. V trimming: 4 bases; J trimming: 0 bases; junction bases outside the gene matches: 14. As DNA, the CDR3 is TGCGCCAGCAGCCTTCCCAAGGGGGGACAGGAATTGAACACTGAAGCTTTCTTT. Translating gives CASSLPKGGQELNTEAFF. Full variable domain (remainder filled in from reference TRBV5-1 and TRBJ1-1): KAGVTQTPRYLIKTRGQQVTLSCSPISGHRSVSWYQQTPGQGLQFLFEYFSETQRNKGNFPGRFSGRQFSNSRSEMNVSTLELGDSALYLCASSLPKGGQELNTEAFFGQGTRLTVV.

The V gene is TRBV27, the J gene TRBJ1-3, with a possible D match to TRBD1 (6 bases). This CDR3 spans 14 amino acids. The ends were cut back, 5 bases at V and 2 bases at J, with 10 bases in the middle. CDR1 MNHEY and CDR2 SMNVEV come from the germline V gene (reference sequence). This CDR3 reads CASSTGYPGNTIYF. The CDR3 DNA follows: TGTGCCAGCAGTACAGGGTATCCTGGAAACACCATATATTTT.

This chain links TRBV19 with TRBJ1-2; 9 nucleotides agree with TRBD1. This CDR3 region has 13 residues. Unmatched junction bases numbered 4, after V lost 8 bases and J lost 3 bases. CDR1 and CDR2 from the germline V gene are LNHDA and SQIVND (reference sequence). The CDR3 DNA reads as TGTGCCAGTTGGGACAGGGTGGACTATGGCTACACCTTC. This codes for CASWDRVDYGYTF.

The chain employs TRBV19 and TRBJ1-2; D is ambiguous. Germline V gives CDR1 LNHDA, CDR2 SQIVND (reference sequence). The CDR3 has 14 amino acids. V was trimmed by 3 bases and J by 5 bases, leaving 13 bases between them. The DNA for the CDR3 is TGTGCCAGTAGTATTTTCTCGGGGAATTATGGCTACACCTTC. It specifies CASSIFSGNYGYTF.

The genes are TRBV4-2 and TRBJ2-1, with TRBD1 matching 7 bases. V lost 1 base, J lost 5 bases, and 8 bases stayed unmatched. CDR1 and CDR2 (germline): LGHNA, YNFKEQ. This CDR3 contains 16 residues. The CDR3 sequence: CASSQAPGTVNNEQFF. The CDR3 DNA follows: TGTGCCAGCAGCCAAGCCCCCGGGACAGTTAACAATGAGCAGTTCTTC.

The chain employs TRBV27 and TRBJ2-6; D gene uncertain. Trimming cost V 1 base and J 0 bases, with 7 bases left between them. Germline V CDR1 and CDR2: MNHEY, SMNVEV (reference sequence). The CDR3 consists of 16 residues. CDR3 in amino acids: CASSLLPHSGANVLTF. DNA for the CDR3: TGTGCCAGCAGTTTATTACCCCACTCTGGGGCCAACGTCCTGACTTTC.

This rearrangement joins TRBV14 to TRBJ2-2, with D maybe TRBD2 (6 bases). The germline V and J ends were trimmed by 0 bases and 9 bases, with 14 bases remaining between them. The CDR3 extends over 15 amino acids. CDR1 and CDR2 (germline): SGHDN, FVKESK. The CDR3 coding sequence is TGTGCCAGCAGCCAAGAGTGGAGGGTTTGTAGGGAGCTGTTTTTT. It specifies CASSQEWRVCRELFF.

V is TRBV30 and J is TRBJ1-2; D uncertain. CDR1 is GTSNPN, CDR2 SVGIG, per germline (reference sequence). The V end lost 2 bases, the J end lost 7 bases, and 14 bases lay between the germline ends. This CDR3 has 13 residues. Written as DNA, the CDR3 is TGTGCCTGGAGTTTAGGAGGGTGGGCTGGCTACACCTTC. It is translated as CAWSLGGWAGYTF.

The count of this clone is one. V and J are TRBV5-1 and TRBJ2-2, with 9 bases lining up with TRBD1. V trimming: 4 bases; J trimming: 4 bases; junction bases outside the gene matches: 11. Germline V gene lookup returns CDR1 SGHRS and CDR2 YFSETQ. CDR3 length equals 17 residues. In nucleotides, the CDR3 is TGCGCCAGCAGCGTAGGACAGGGGCAGAGTGGCACCGGGGAGCTGTTTTTT. As protein: CASSVGQGQSGTGELFF.

The V gene is TRBV14, the J gene TRBJ1-6; TRBD1 matches at 11 bases. Germline V gene data show CDR1 as SGHDN and CDR2 as FVKESK. Losses at the gene ends were 4 bases for V and 6 bases for J; bases not matched to a gene: 2. The CDR3 runs 15 residues. CDR3 sequence: CASSLGTGGNSPLHF. The CDR3 DNA sequence: TGTGCCAGCAGCCTGGGGACAGGGGGTAATTCACCCCTCCACTTT.

The rearrangement uses TRBV29-1 and TRBJ2-1, with 10 bases lining up with TRBD1. V lost 4 bases to trimming and J lost 10 bases; unmatched junction nucleotides: 10. CDR1 is SQVTM and CDR2 is ANQGSEA in the germline V gene. This CDR3 has 14 amino acids. For the CDR3, the DNA is TGCAGCGTTGTCCCCGGGACAGGGGTCGGAGAGCAGTTCTTC. Protein sequence: CSVVPGTGVGEQFF.

A single count supports this clone. The chain couples TRBV5-4 to TRBJ1-4, with D hard to call. The length of the CDR3 is 13 residues. Germline-derived CDR1 and CDR2 are SGHNT and YYREEE (reference sequence). V lost 2 bases and J lost 7, with 9 bases in between. CDR3 bases: TGTGCCAGCAGCTTATTGTTATCTGAAAAACTGTTTTTT. Its protein product is CASSLLLSEKLFF.